The rows below give T cell receptor beta chains drawn from one sample of a study of CXCR3-negative and CXCR3-positive naive CD8 T cells. Each CDR3 protein gets one entry in TCRdb, which reprocessed the 5' RACE reads and gives no DNA. The listing contains around 150,000 distinct CDR3 sequences. Sequencing was done on a sample of naive CXCR3+ CD8+ T cells from blood. These receptor sequences come from a human donor in good health. Some clones in this sample may be carry-over from other donors' samples. The CDR3 runs from the conserved cysteine through the conserved F or W.

cdr3_aa j_call v_call
CSAYRRGQLSYNEQFF TRBJ2-1 TRBV20-1
CSVVGTEGYQETQYF TRBJ2-5 TRBV29-1
CASSFSLAGADSYNEQFF TRBJ2-1 TRBV7-6
CSAEMDTSYEQYF TRBJ2-7 TRBV29-1
CATSSVLAGDNEQFF TRBJ2-1 TRBV15
CASSSITPRTLVEQYF TRBJ2-7 TRBV27
CSVEDRDTGELFF TRBJ2-2 TRBV29-1
CASSETGGVKETQYF TRBJ2-5 TRBV25-1
CASSRAGDGTDTQYF TRBJ2-3 TRBV12-3/TRBV12-4
CASSEGRGTGELFF TRBJ2-2 TRBV10-2
CASSLRQGLSITDTQYF TRBJ2-3 TRBV5-1